Listed below are T cell receptor beta chains from one sample, sequenced in a study of cytomegalovirus exposure and HLA in healthy donors. Repertoires were generated with immunoSEQ multiplex PCR, while TCRdb's copy carries only in-frame clones and drops some. The sample includes roughly 160,000 clones, roughly 80% seen only once; the top ten take around 5%. Sequencing was performed on PBMCs. The origin of the receptors is a man aged 25 to 40 in good health and CMV-seronegative. Both conserved end residues are part of each CDR3. D genes are given only for firm matches. Clone size appears in some rows only: once, few, many, or a class for an expanded clone.

V gene	clone size	D gene	J gene	CDR3 protein	CDR3 DNA
TRBV27	-	-	TRBJ2-7	CASSFTGLSEYEQYF	TGTGCCAGCAGTTTTACCGGACTTTCCGAGTACGAGCAGTACTTC
TRBV11-2	-	TRBD2	TRBJ2-7	CASSLIGPSGRRHEQYF	TGTGCCAGCAGCTTAATTGGGCCTAGCGGGAGGAGACACGAGCAGTACTTC
TRBV6-5	few	TRBD1	TRBJ1-1	CASSSSDRGSEAFF	TGTGCCAGCAGTTCCTCGGACAGGGGAAGTGAAGCTTTCTTT
TRBV7-9	-	-	TRBJ1-1	CASSPPNTEAFF	TGTGCCAGCAGCCCCCCAAACACTGAAGCTTTCTTT
TRBV7-9	-	-	TRBJ1-1	CASSPWVGADAEAFF	TGTGCCAGCAGCCCCTGGGTCGGAGCTGACGCTGAAGCTTTCTTT
TRBV7-9	-	-	TRBJ1-3	CASSPGIGSGNTIYF	TGTGCCAGCAGCCCAGGGATAGGGTCTGGAAACACCATATATTTT
TRBV11-3	-	TRBD2	TRBJ2-3	CASSRAGGGDTQYF	TGTGCCAGCAGCCGAGCGGGAGGCGGAGATACGCAGTATTTT
TRBV6-4	few	TRBD1	TRBJ2-3	CASSLQGDTDTQYF	TGTGCCAGCAGTTTACAGGGGGACACAGATACGCAGTATTTT
TRBV15	few	-	TRBJ1-5	CATSRTVRGNQPQHF	TGTGCCACCAGCAGGACAGTAAGGGGTAATCAGCCCCAGCATTTT
TRBV28	-	-	TRBJ2-3	CASSLVADTQYF	TGTGCCAGCAGCCTAGTTGCAGATACGCAGTATTTT
TRBV18	-	TRBD2	TRBJ2-3	CASSPLNKAGGADTQYF	TGTGCCAGCTCACCCTTGAACAAAGCGGGAGGTGCGGATACGCAGTATTTT
TRBV19	-	TRBD1	TRBJ1-5	CASSPRTGANQPQHF	TGTGCCAGTAGTCCACGGACAGGGGCCAATCAGCCCCAGCATTTT
TRBV28	-	-	TRBJ1-1	CASSLRGSWEAFF	TGTGCCAGCAGTTTACGGGGGTCGTGGGAAGCTTTCTTT
TRBV7-9	-	-	TRBJ2-1	CASSPPGGPWYNEQFF	TGTGCCAGCAGCCCCCCCGGAGGGCCATGGTACAATGAGCAGTTCTTC
TRBV6-5	-	TRBD1	TRBJ1-5	CASSRDRGLKKRHF	TGTGCCAGCAGCCGAGACAGGGGCCTTAAAAAGCGGCATTTT
TRBV19	once	TRBD1	TRBJ2-4	CASSTPDRAERNIQYF	TGTGCCAGTAGTACCCCGGACAGGGCGGAGAGGAACATTCAGTACTTC
TRBV28	few	-	TRBJ2-1	CASPKGGYNEQFF	TGTGCCAGTCCGAAAGGGGGCTACAATGAGCAGTTCTTC
TRBV2	-	-	TRBJ2-3	CASSDPSGTDTQYF	TGTGCCAGCAGTGATCCTAGCGGCACAGATACGCAGTATTTT
TRBV2	once	-	TRBJ1-1	CASSVPRGDTEAFF	TGTGCCAGCAGTGTCCCCAGGGGTGACACTGAAGCTTTCTTT
TRBV29-1	-	TRBD2	TRBJ2-5	CSVLLSGRARETQYF	TGCAGCGTCCTCCTTAGCGGGAGGGCCCGAGAGACCCAGTACTTC
TRBV5-1	-	-	TRBJ1-1	CASSPDGEPNTEAFF	TGCGCCAGCAGCCCCGACGGGGAGCCCAACACTGAAGCTTTCTTT
TRBV27	-	TRBD2	TRBJ2-1	CASSLPGTRRNEQFF	TGTGCCAGCAGTTTACCCGGGACTAGGCGCAATGAGCAGTTCTTC
TRBV28	-	-	TRBJ1-1	CASSRPAEDDTEAFF	TGTGCCAGCAGCCGACCCGCCGAGGATGACACTGAAGCTTTCTTT
TRBV19	few	TRBD2	TRBJ2-6	CASTTSGTGANVLTF	TGTGCCAGTACCACTAGCGGGACTGGGGCCAACGTCCTGACTTTC
TRBV7-9	-	-	TRBJ2-3	CASIREGAHRDTQYF	TGTGCCAGCATCCGGGAGGGGGCCCATCGGGATACGCAGTATTTT
TRBV6-5	-	-	TRBJ2-7	CASRGQSTYEQYF	TGTGCCAGCAGGGGCCAGTCCACCTACGAGCAGTACTTC
TRBV30	-	TRBD2	TRBJ2-1	CAWSPTSRGGYNEQFF	TGTGCCTGGAGTCCAACCTCCCGCGGGGGTTACAATGAGCAGTTCTTC
TRBV5-1	few	TRBD1	TRBJ1-6	CASSLGTGDNSPLHF	TGCGCCAGCAGCTTGGGGACAGGAGATAATTCACCCCTCCACTTT
TRBV19	-	-	TRBJ1-1	CASSYEVMNTEAFF	TGTGCCAGTAGTTACGAGGTGATGAACACTGAAGCTTTCTTT
TRBV10-3	-	-	TRBJ1-5	CAISVEGGNQPQHF	TGTGCCATCAGTGTAGAAGGGGGCAATCAGCCCCAGCATTTT
TRBV12-5	-	TRBD1	TRBJ2-2	CASATSQGAGTGELFF	TGTGCTAGTGCCACCTCCCAGGGGGCAGGCACCGGGGAGCTGTTTTTT